This entry concerns a single TCR beta chain. The source of the sample is a study of blood T cells in healthy people across ages. Together with a sample-barcoded 5' primer, a J-beta primer mix was included in a second PCR lasting about 7 to 12 cycles. MiXCR, applied by TCRdb to the 5' RACE reads, yields one record per CDR3 protein. The data show roughly 830,000 distinct CDR3 sequences, 62% seen once. This CDR3 has 14 residues. Germline lookup yields CDR1 SGHTA and CDR2 FQGTGA. This chain joins TRBV7-3 and TRBJ2-7, with 9 bases lining up with TRBD1. The J call is uncertain, as TRBJ2-5 better fits the DNA end. This clonotype originated in a young man in good health. Material: blood. This CDR3 reads CASSRTGVEETQYF. Here the CDR3 DNA reads TGTGCCAGCAGCCGGACAGGGGTGGAAGAGACCCAGTACTTC.